Below, 7 T cell receptor beta chains from the same sample are listed, as sequenced in a study of T cell repertoires in cytomegalovirus infection. In TCRdb, the reads were re-called with MiXCR into one record per CDR3 protein. The sample carries 630,000 or so distinct CDR3 sequences, 20% to 30% recorded once. The sequenced sample consisted of CD8+ T cells from PBMCs. These receptors all stem from a human donor in good health (CMV status not recorded). Some clones in this sample may be carry-over from other donors' samples.

This clonotype has just a few counts. J is TRBJ2-3 and V is TRBV6-5; D unclear. This CDR3 comprises 14 residues. CDR1 and CDR2 from the germline V gene are MNHEY and SVGAGI. V gave up 4 bases and J gave up 3 bases, with 11 bases separating them. The CDR3 DNA is TGTGCCAGCAGTTCTACCCCTTCAACAGATACGCAGTATTTT. It codes for CASSSTPSTDTQYF.

The chain carries TRBV7-9 and TRBJ2-7; D gene unclear. Germline CDR1 SEHNR, CDR2 FQNEAQ (reference sequence). CDR3 size: 14 residues. Trimming left V 7 bases short and J 5 bases short, with 18 bases between. CDR3 in amino acids: CASILTLGPHEQYF. The DNA of the CDR3 is TGTGCCAGCATCCTTACATTAGGACCGCACGAGCAGTACTTC.

In its sample, this clonotype was seen a few times. The chain couples TRBV6-2 or TRBV6-3 to TRBJ2-3; possibly TRBD2 for D (6 bases). The V gene's germline CDR1 is MNHEY and CDR2 SVGEGT. Trimming shortened V by 4 bases and J by 5 bases, and 7 bases separated the two germline ends. This CDR3 is built from 12 residues. The CDR3, as DNA: TGTGCCAGCAGTTGGGGGGAAGATACGCAGTATTTT. Translated, it gives CASSWGEDTQYF.

The J gene is TRBJ2-7, the V gene TRBV2; D is perhaps TRBD1 (5 bases). The CDR3 spans 11 residues. Deletions cut 7 bases from V and 4 bases from J, with 8 bases between. The germline V gene encodes CDR1 SNHLY and CDR2 FYNNEI. CDR3 in amino acids: CASKGVYEQYF. CDR3 in DNA: TGTGCCAGCAAAGGGGTTTACGAGCAGTACTTC. The whole variable domain, filled in from reference TRBV2 and TRBJ2-7, reads EPEVTQTPSHQVTQMGQEVILRCVPISNHLYFYWYRQILGQKVEFLVSFYNNEISEKSEIFDDQFSVERPDGSNFTLKIRSTKLEDSAMYFCASKGVYEQYFGPGTRLTVT.

The table lists this clonotype with a few counts. V gene TRBV6-5 combines with J gene TRBJ1-1; D is perhaps TRBD1 (5 bases). The germline V gene has CDR1 MNHEY and CDR2 SVGAGI. Trimming took off 7 bases at V and 3 bases at J, with 18 bases between the two ends. The CDR3 runs 15 residues. The CDR3 sequence: CASNPSWGGDTEAFF. Written as DNA, the CDR3 is TGTGCCAGCAACCCCTCGTGGGGGGGGGACACTGAAGCTTTCTTT.

The CDR3 reads CASSDSVAGAKDMQYF. The CDR3 DNA reads as TGTGCCAGCAGTGACTCGGTAGCGGGGGCCAAAGACATGCAGTATTTT. The V call is TRBV6-4, the J call TRBJ2-3, with 9 nucleotides matching TRBD2. With 0 bases clipped from V and 11 bases from J, the junction kept 12 bases outside the gene matches. The CDR3 has 16 residues. From germline, CDR1 is MRHNA and CDR2 SNTAGT.

The gene calls are TRBV27 and TRBJ2-1; 8 bases agree with TRBD1. The CDR3 covers 16 residues. Germline assignment: CDR1 MNHEY and CDR2 SMNVEV (reference sequence). V dropped 5 bases and J dropped 0; count of bases not matched to a gene: 6. The CDR3 coding sequence is TGTGCCAGCAGTCAAGGACAGGGAAGCTCCTACAATGAGCAGTTCTTC. Translation: CASSQGQGSSYNEQFF.